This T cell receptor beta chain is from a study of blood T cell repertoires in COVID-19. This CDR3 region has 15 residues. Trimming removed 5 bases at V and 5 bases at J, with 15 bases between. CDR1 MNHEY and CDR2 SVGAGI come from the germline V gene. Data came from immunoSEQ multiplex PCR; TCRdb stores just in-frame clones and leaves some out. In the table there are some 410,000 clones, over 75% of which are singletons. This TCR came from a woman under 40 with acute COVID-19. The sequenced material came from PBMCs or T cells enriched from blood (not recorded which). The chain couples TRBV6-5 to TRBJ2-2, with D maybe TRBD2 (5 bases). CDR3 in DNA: TGTGCCAGCAGTATCGATGGAGGTGCGACCGGGGAGCTGTTTTTT. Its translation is CASSIDGGATGELFF.